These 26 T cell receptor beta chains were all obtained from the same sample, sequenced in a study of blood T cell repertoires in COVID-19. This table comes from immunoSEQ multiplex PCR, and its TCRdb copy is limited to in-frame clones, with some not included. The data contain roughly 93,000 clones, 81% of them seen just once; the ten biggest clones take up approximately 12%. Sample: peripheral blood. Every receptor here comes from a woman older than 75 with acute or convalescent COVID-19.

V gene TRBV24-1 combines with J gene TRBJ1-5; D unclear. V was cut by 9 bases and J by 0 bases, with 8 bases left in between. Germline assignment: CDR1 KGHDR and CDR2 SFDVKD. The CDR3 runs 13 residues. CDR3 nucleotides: TGTGCCACCGCCGGCGGTAGCAATCAGCCCCAGCATTTT. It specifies CATAGGSNQPQHF.

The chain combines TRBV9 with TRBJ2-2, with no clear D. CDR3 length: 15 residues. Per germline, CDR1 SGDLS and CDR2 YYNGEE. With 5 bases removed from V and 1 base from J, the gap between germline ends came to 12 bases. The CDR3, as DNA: TGTGCCAGCAGGGCTGGTCCACGGAACACCGGGGAGCTGTTTTTT. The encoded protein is CASRAGPRNTGELFF.

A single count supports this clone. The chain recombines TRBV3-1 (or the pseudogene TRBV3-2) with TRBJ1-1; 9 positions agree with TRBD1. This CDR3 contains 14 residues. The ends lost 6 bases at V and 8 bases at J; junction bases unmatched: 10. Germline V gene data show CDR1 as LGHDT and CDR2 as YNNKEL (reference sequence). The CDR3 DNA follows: TGTGCCAGCAGTCTTACCGGGACAGGGTCAGAAGCTTTCTTT. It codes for CASSLTGTGSEAFF.

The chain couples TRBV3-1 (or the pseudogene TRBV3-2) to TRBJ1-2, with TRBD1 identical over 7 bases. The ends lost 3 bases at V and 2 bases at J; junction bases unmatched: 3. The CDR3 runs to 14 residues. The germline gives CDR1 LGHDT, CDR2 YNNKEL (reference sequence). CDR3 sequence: CASSQGGQNYGYTF. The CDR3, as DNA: TGTGCCAGCAGCCAGGGGGGACAGAACTATGGCTACACCTTC.

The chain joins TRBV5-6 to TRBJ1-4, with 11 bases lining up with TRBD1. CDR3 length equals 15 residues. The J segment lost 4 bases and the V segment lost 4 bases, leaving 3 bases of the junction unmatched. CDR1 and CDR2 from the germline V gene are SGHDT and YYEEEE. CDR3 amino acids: CASSPGTGGNEKLFF. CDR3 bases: TGTGCCAGCAGCCCCGGGACAGGGGGTAATGAAAAACTGTTTTTT.

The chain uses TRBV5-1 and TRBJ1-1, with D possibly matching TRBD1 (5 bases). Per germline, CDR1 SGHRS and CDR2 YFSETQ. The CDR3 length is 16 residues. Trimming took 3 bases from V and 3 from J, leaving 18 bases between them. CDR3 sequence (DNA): TGCGCCAGCAGCTCCCTATGGGAAGGGGTCTACACTGAAGCTTTCTTT. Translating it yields CASSSLWEGVYTEAFF.

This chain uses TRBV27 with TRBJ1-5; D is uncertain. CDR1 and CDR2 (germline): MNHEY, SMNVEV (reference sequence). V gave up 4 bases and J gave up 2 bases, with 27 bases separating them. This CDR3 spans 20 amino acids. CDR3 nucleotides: TGTGCCAGCAGTTCTCGGGCCCCTTCTGTCACCCTCGGGGGCAATCAGCCCCAGCATTTT. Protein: CASSSRAPSVTLGGNQPQHF.

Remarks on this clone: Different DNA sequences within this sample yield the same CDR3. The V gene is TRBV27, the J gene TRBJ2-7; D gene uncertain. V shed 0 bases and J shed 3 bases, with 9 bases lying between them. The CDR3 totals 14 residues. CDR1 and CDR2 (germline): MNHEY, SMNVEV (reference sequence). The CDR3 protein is CASSLSRNYYEQYF. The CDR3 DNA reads TGTGCCAGCAGTTTATCGAGAAACTACTACGAGCAGTACTTC.

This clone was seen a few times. The CDR3: CASSSGGVNEKLFF. In DNA, the CDR3 is TGCGCCAGCAGCAGCGGGGGGGTCAACGAAAAACTGTTTTTT. The chain uses TRBV5-1 and TRBJ1-4, with a weak D call TRBD1 (5 bases). V was pared by 4 bases and J by 8 bases, with 15 bases between. The CDR3 runs 14 residues. The germline V gene has CDR1 SGHRS and CDR2 YFSETQ.

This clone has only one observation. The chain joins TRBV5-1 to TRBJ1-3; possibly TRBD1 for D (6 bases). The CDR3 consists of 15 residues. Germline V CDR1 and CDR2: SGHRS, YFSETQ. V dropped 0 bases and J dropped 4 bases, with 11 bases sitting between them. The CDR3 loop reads CASSLAPGQGNTIYF. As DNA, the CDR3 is TGCGCCAGCAGCTTGGCCCCAGGACAGGGAAACACCATATATTTT.

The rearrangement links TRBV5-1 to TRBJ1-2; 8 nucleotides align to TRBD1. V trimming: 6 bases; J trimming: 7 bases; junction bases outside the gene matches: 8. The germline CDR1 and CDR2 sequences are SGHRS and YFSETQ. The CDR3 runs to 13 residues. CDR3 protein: CASTDRAEAGYTF. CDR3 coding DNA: TGCGCCAGCACGGACAGGGCGGAGGCTGGCTACACCTTC. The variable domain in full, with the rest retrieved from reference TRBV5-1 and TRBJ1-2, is KAGVTQTPRYLIKTRGQQVTLSCSPISGHRSVSWYQQTPGQGLQFLFEYFSETQRNKGNFPGRFSGRQFSNSRSEMNVSTLELGDSALYLCASTDRAEAGYTFGSGTRLTVV.

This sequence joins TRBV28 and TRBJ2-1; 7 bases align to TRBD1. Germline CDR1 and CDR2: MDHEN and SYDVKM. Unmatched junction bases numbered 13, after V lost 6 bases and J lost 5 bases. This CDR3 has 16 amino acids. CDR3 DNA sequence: TGTGCCAGCAGGCGTAGGGCCGGACAGGTGCACAATGAGCAGTTCTTC. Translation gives CASRRRAGQVHNEQFF.

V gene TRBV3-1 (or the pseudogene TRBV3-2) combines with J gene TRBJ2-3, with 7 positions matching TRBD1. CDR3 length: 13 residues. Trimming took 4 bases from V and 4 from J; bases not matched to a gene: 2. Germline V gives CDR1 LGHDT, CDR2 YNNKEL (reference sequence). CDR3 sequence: CASSLGQPDTQYF. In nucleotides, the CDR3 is TGTGCCAGCAGCCTGGGACAGCCAGATACGCAGTATTTT.

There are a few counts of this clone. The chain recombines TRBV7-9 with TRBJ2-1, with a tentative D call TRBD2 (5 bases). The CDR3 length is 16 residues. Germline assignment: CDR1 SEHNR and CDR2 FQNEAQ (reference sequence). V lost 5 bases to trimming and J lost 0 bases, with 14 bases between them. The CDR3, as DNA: TGTGCCAGCAGCCCGTTAGCGAGGAGCTCCTACAATGAGCAGTTCTTC. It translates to CASSPLARSSYNEQFF.

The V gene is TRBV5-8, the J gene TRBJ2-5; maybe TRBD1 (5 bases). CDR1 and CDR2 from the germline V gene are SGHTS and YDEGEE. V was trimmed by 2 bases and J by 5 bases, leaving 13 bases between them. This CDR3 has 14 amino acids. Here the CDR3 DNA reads TGTGCCAGCAGCTTACCAGGGTTAAAGGAGACCCAGTACTTC. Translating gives CASSLPGLKETQYF.

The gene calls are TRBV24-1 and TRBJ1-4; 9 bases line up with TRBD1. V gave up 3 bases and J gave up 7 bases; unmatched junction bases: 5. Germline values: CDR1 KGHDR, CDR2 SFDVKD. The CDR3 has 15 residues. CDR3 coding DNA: TGTGCCACCAGTGATGCGACAGGGGGGGGTGAAAAACTGTTTTTT. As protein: CATSDATGGGEKLFF.

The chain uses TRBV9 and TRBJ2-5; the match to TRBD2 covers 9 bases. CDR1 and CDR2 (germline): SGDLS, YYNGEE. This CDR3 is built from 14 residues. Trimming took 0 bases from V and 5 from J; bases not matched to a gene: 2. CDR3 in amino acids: CASSVGTSAETQYF. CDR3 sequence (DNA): TGTGCCAGCAGCGTAGGGACTAGCGCGGAGACCCAGTACTTC.

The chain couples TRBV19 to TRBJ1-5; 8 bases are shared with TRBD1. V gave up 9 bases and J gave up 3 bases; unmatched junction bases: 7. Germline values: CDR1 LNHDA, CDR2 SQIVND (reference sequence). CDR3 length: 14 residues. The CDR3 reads CASCRTGNNQPQHF. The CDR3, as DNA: TGTGCCAGCTGCCGGACAGGGAACAATCAGCCCCAGCATTTT. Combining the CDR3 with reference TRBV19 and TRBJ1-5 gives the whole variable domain DGGITQSPKYLFRKEGQNVTLSCEQNLNHDAMYWYRQDPGQGLRLIYYSQIVNDFQKGDIAEGYSVSREKKESFPLTVTSAQKNPTAFYLCASCRTGNNQPQHFGDGTRLSIL.

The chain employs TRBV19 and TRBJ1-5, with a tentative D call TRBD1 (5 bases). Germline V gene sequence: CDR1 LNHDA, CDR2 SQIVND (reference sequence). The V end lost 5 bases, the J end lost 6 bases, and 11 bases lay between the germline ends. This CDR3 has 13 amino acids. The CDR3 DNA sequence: TGTGCCAGTAGTGGGCAGGGTTTTCAGCCCCAGCATTTT. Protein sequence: CASSGQGFQPQHF.

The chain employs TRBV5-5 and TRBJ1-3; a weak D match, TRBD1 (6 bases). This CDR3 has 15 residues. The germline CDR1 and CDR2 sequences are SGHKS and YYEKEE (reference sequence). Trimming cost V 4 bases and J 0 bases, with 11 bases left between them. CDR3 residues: CASSRTAISGNTIYF. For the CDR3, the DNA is TGTGCCAGCAGCCGGACAGCGATCTCTGGAAACACCATATATTTT.

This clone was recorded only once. CDR3 nucleotides: TGTGCCACCAGCAGAGTAATAGGGGGCGAGTTCTTC. Translation: CATSRVIGGEFF. The genes are TRBV15 and TRBJ2-1; TRBD1 agrees at 7 bases. After removal of 1 base from V and 14 bases from J, the junction contained 5 bases not matched to a gene. From germline, CDR1 is LNHNV and CDR2 YYDKDF (reference sequence). CDR3 length: 12 amino acids.

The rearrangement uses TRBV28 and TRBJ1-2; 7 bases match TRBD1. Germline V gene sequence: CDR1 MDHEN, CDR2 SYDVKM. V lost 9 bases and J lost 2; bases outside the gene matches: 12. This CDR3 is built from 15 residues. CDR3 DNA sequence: TGTGCCAGTTCTTCCCCGGGACAGCCCAACTATGGCTACACCTTC. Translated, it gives CASSSPGQPNYGYTF.

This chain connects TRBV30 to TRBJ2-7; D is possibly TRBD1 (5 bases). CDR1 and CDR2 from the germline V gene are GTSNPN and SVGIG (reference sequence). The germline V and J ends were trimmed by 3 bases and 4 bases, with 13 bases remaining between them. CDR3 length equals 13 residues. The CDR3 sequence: CAWRADSRYEQYF. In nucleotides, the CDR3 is TGTGCCTGGAGGGCCGACAGTCGGTACGAGCAGTACTTC.

CDR3 residues: CASSLEGSLVNEQFF. In DNA form, the CDR3 reads TGCGCCAGCAGCTTGGAGGGGTCCCTAGTCAATGAGCAGTTCTTC. The chain carries TRBV5-1 and TRBJ2-1, with D possibly matching TRBD1 (5 bases). CDR3 length: 15 amino acids. Looked up from germline, CDR1 is SGHRS and CDR2 is YFSETQ. Trimming shortened V by 0 bases and J by 6 bases, and 13 bases separated the two germline ends.

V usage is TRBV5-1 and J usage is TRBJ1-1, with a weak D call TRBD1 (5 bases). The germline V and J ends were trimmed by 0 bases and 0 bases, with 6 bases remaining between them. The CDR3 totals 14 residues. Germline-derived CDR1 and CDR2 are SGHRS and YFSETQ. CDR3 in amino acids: CASSLEGLNTEAFF. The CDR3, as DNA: TGCGCCAGCAGCTTGGAGGGGTTGAACACTGAAGCTTTCTTT.

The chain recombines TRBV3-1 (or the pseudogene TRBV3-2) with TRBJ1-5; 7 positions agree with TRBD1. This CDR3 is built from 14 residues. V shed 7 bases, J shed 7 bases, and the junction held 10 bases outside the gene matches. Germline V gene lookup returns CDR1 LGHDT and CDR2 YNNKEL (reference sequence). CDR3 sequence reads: CASTSGTGAQPQHF. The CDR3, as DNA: TGTGCCAGCACCTCAGGTACAGGGGCCCAGCCCCAGCATTTT.